This T cell receptor beta chain was retrieved from a study of blood T cell repertoires in COVID-19. The wider study: T cells, B-cell-depleted T cells, or PBMCs supplied cDNA or gDNA.

The study drew participants aged about 18 to 89 years from about two dozen US areas. Profiled with immunoSEQ multiplex PCR; TCRdb holds only in-frame clones, not every one. The data contain fewer than 200,000 clones, 75% to 90% of them singletons. This CDR3 is built from 15 residues. V dropped 3 bases and J dropped 5; count of bases not matched to a gene: 6. The germline gives CDR1 SEHNR, CDR2 FQNEAQ (reference sequence). Specimen: PBMCs or T cells enriched from blood (not recorded which). The sequence came from a woman aged 45-60 years who had recovered from COVID-19. The chain has TRBV7-9 and TRBJ2-4; TRBD1 matches 8 bases. CDR3 sequence: CASSLAGQAENIQYF. The CDR3 DNA reads as TGTGCCAGCAGCTTGGCGGGACAGGCGGAAAACATTCAGTACTTC.